This paragraph covers one TCR beta chain sequence. This sample was taken from a study of neoadjuvant anti-PD-1 for oral cavity cancer. The time point here: after neoadjuvant nivolumab, at surgical resection. With V trimmed by 2 bases and J by 7 bases, 5 bases remained unmatched. The CDR3 has 14 residues. Germline CDR1 reads SGHTA; CDR2 reads FQGNSA. The assay was immunoSEQ multiplex PCR, and TCRdb's table has in-frame clones only and misses some. The data hold over a thousand clones, with just under 60% observed a single time. The source of this sequence is a person aged 40 to 85 with oral cavity squamous cell carcinoma. V and J are TRBV7-2 and TRBJ1-2, with 9 bases aligning to TRBD1. The sequenced sample was tumor tissue, obtained after nivolumab (anti-PD-1) treatment. In DNA, the CDR3 is TGTGCCAGCAGCTTACAACGGGACAGGGCTGGCTACACCTTC. Its translation is CASSLQRDRAGYTF.